Following are 10 T cell receptor beta chains from one sample sequenced in a study of T cell repertoires in cytomegalovirus infection. No antigen is known for these receptors. Using its own MiXCR run on the reads, TCRdb lists one record per CDR3 protein. The profile shows about 700,000 distinct CDR3 sequences, around a third of them singletons. Material: cultured PBMCs, obtained from culture after CMV antigen stimulation. The receptors come from a human donor in good health (CMV status not recorded). Some clones in this sample may be carry-over from other donors' samples.

V usage is TRBV7-9 and J usage is TRBJ1-6, with 9 bases lining up with TRBD1. The V gene end was trimmed by 8 bases and the J gene end by 4 bases; junction bases not matched to a gene: 9. Per the germline V gene, CDR1 is SEHNR and CDR2 is FQNEAQ (reference sequence). CDR3 length: 16 residues. The CDR3: CASGRGQGRYNSPLHF. The CDR3 nucleotides are TGTGCCAGCGGAAGGGGACAGGGAAGGTATAATTCACCCCTCCACTTT.

This chain links TRBV15 with TRBJ1-5, with D unclear. Trimming took off 0 bases at V and 7 bases at J, with 7 bases between the two ends. CDR1 and CDR2 (germline): LNHNV, YYDKDF (reference sequence). The CDR3 runs to 13 residues. This CDR3 is CATSRDFLQPQHF. CDR3 coding DNA: TGTGCCACCAGCAGAGATTTTCTGCAGCCCCAGCATTTT.

The chain joins TRBV19 to TRBJ2-3; TRBD2 matches at 8 bases. Losses at the gene ends were 7 bases for V and 2 bases for J; bases not matched to a gene: 5. Germline V gene data show CDR1 as LNHDA and CDR2 as SQIVND (reference sequence). The CDR3 contains 14 residues. The DNA for the CDR3 is TGTGCCAGTACTACGGGAGGGTACACAGATACGCAGTATTTT. It specifies CASTTGGYTDTQYF.

This clonotype was seen a handful of times. The chain has TRBV28 and TRBJ1-2; the D gene is possibly TRBD1 (6 bases). The CDR3 is made up of 17 amino acids. Trimming stripped 6 bases from V and 3 bases from J, with 23 bases between. Germline loops: CDR1 MDHEN, CDR2 SYDVKM. CDR3 sequence (DNA): TGTGCCAGCAGATCGATGGGCCTAGGGGGGACACACTATGGCTACACCTTC. Translation: CASRSMGLGGTHYGYTF.

This clonotype was picked up many times. This chain links TRBV7-2 with TRBJ1-1; D is perhaps TRBD1 (6 bases). This CDR3 is built from 14 residues. The germline gives CDR1 SGHTA, CDR2 FQGNSA. V dropped 2 bases and J dropped 1 base, with 8 bases sitting between them. The DNA for the CDR3 is TGTGCCAGCAGCTTATCAGGGGCGAACACTGAAGCTTTCTTT. It encodes CASSLSGANTEAFF.

The genes are TRBV14 and TRBJ2-7; maybe TRBD2 (6 bases). The CDR3 runs 15 residues. V lost 4 bases, J lost 7 bases, and 20 bases lay in between. Germline CDR1 reads SGHDN; CDR2 reads FVKESK. This CDR3 is CASSRNWGGRVEQYF. The CDR3 nucleotides read TGTGCCAGCAGCCGCAACTGGGGAGGAAGGGTTGAGCAGTACTTC.

The chain combines TRBV6-5 with TRBJ2-7, with D perhaps matching TRBD1 (5 bases). The length of the CDR3 is 13 residues. Germline V lookup: CDR1 MNHEY, CDR2 SVGAGI. Trimming took 6 bases from V and 3 from J, leaving 12 bases between them. The CDR3 nucleotides read TGTGCCAGCAGCGAAACAGGATACTACGAGCAGTACTTC. It codes for CASSETGYYEQYF.

The chain uses TRBV7-2 and TRBJ2-6; D gene unclear. Per the germline V gene, CDR1 is SGHTA and CDR2 is FQGNSA. V dropped 4 bases and J dropped 3 bases, with 16 bases sitting between them. The CDR3 totals 17 residues. CDR3 sequence: CASSSVLGYDGANVLTF. CDR3 coding DNA: TGTGCCAGCAGCTCCGTCCTGGGGTATGATGGGGCCAACGTCCTGACTTTC.

This clonotype was detected only a few times. The genes are TRBV7-2 and TRBJ2-5; perhaps TRBD2 as D (5 bases). Germline CDR1 is SGHTA and CDR2 is FQGNSA. This CDR3 has 16 amino acids. The germline V and J ends were trimmed by 2 bases and 1 base, with 14 bases remaining between them. The CDR3 DNA sequence: TGTGCCAGCAGCTTAAGGCCTCTGGAGGCCCAAGAGACCCAGTACTTC. Protein: CASSLRPLEAQETQYF.

The rearrangement joins TRBV19 to TRBJ2-5, with TRBD1 as a possible D gene (6 bases). Per germline, CDR1 LNHDA and CDR2 SQIVND (reference sequence). The V gene lost 3 bases and the J gene lost 2 bases, with 7 bases spanning the gap. The CDR3 runs to 13 residues. This CDR3 is CASSMDRQETQYF. CDR3 DNA: TGTGCCAGTAGTATGGACAGACAAGAGACCCAGTACTTC.